This T cell receptor (beta chain) was identified in a study of T cell repertoires in aging, cancer and after chemotherapy. On the study more broadly: Over several months to years, re-sampled healthy donor repertoires clearly shared clones. Millions of TCR reads were in the whole dataset. General study results and limits: These repertoire data do not allow conclusions about immunological memory after chemotherapy. In cancer patients, declining TCR diversity with age involved lost richness and lost evenness.

This clonotype has just a few counts. Its target is not known. There are 15 residues in the CDR3. Germline CDR1 and CDR2: SGHRS and YFSETQ. The ends lost 0 bases at V and 2 bases at J; junction bases unmatched: 2. Multiplex touch-down PCR with TRB-A/B primers amplified rearranged V-D-J TRB sequences. TCRdb re-derived calls from the multiplex PCR reads in MiXCR, one entry per CDR3 protein. Counted here are some 15,000 distinct CDR3 sequences, over 20% occurring once; the ten biggest clones make up less than 7.5%. Amplification of TCR beta used genomic DNA extracted from peripheral blood. This chain uses TRBV5-1 with TRBJ2-7; 10 bases are a match to TRBD1. The receptor was isolated from a human donor in good health. Sequencing was carried out using blood. This CDR3 reads CASSLGGTGAYEQYF. DNA for the CDR3: TGCGCCAGCAGCTTGGGCGGGACAGGGGCCTACGAGCAGTACTTC.